The TCR beta chain described here comes from a study of beta chain features in type 1 diabetes. The study's findings and limits: Naive, central memory and regulatory TCRB repertoires appeared more similar among patients than healthy donors.

This clone was recorded a few times. Its antigen is as yet unknown. Sequencing targeted expressed TCRB transcripts, as all isolated RNA had been reverse transcribed. The table came from immunoSEQ multiplex PCR; TCRdb's copy has only in-frame clones and leaves some out. The data show about 360,000 clones, around an eighth seen once. Germline CDR1 and CDR2: SGHTA and FQGTGA. The germline V and J ends were trimmed by 5 bases and 0 bases, with 5 bases remaining between them. The CDR3 spans 14 residues. One heparinised draw, averaging roughly 0.12 L, was taken per donor. Using CD45RO/CCR7/CD25/CD127/CD95/CD27, CD4+ naive, central memory, regulatory and stem cell-like memory cells were sorted.

The sequence derives from a man between 18 and 29 years old in good health. This chain connects TRBV7-3 to TRBJ2-6, with no clear D. The material sequenced was naive CD4+ T cells from blood. CDR3 sequence reads: CASSQVSGANVLTF. The CDR3 DNA is TGTGCCAGCAGCCAGGTCTCTGGGGCCAACGTCCTGACTTTC.